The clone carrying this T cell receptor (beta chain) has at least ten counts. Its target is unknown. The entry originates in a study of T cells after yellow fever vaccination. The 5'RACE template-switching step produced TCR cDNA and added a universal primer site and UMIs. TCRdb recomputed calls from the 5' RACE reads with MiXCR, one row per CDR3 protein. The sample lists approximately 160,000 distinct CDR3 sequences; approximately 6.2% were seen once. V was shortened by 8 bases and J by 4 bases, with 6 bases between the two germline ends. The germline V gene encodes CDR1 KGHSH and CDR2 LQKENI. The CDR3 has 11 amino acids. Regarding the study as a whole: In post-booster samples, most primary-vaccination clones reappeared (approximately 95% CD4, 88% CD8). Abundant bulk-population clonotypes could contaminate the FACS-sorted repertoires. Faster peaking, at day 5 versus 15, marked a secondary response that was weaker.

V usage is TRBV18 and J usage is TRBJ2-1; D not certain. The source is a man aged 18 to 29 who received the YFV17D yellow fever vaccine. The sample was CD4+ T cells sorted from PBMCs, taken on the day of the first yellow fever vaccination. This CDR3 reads CASSPYNEQFF. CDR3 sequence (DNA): TGTGCCAGCAGCCCATACAATGAGCAGTTCTTC.